Listed here are 22 T cell receptor beta chains from one sample, sequenced in a study of T cell responses to AZD1222 COVID-19 vaccine. Profiling relied on immunoSEQ multiplex PCR, and the TCRdb table lists in-frame clones only, not all of them. The data hold about 150,000 clones, with about 93% observed a single time. The input for sequencing was peripheral blood, taken on day 0 of AZD1222 vaccination. The source is an adult in good health.

This clone was found once. The chain combines TRBV2 with TRBJ2-2, with TRBD2 matching 8 bases. CDR3 length: 14 amino acids. Germline V CDR1 and CDR2: SNHLY, FYNNEI. The V segment lost 4 bases and the J segment 2 bases; nucleotides outside the gene matches: 0. The DNA for the CDR3 is TGTGCCAGCAGTGTAGCGGGAAACACCGGGGAGCTGTTTTTT. Translation gives CASSVAGNTGELFF.

The chain is built from TRBV7-8 and TRBJ2-1; TRBD1 matches at 7 bases. Germline CDR1 and CDR2: SGHVS and FQNEAQ. The CDR3 extends over 17 amino acids. V gave up 3 bases and J gave up 6 bases; unmatched junction bases: 14. The CDR3, as DNA: TGTGCCAGCAGCTTGTTGACCGGGACAGAAGGGGGCAATGAGCAGTTCTTC. Translated: CASSLLTGTEGGNEQFF.

The chain has TRBV25-1 and TRBJ1-1; D unclear. Trimming took off 1 base at V and 5 bases at J, with 14 bases between the two ends. The CDR3 runs 15 residues. Germline V gene lookup returns CDR1 MGHDK and CDR2 SYGVNS. The chain's CDR3 is CASSEFDLERTEAFF. The CDR3 nucleotides read TGTGCCAGCAGTGAATTTGACCTAGAGAGAACTGAAGCTTTCTTT.

V gene TRBV28 combines with J gene TRBJ2-7, with TRBD1 identical over 9 bases. After removal of 6 bases from V and 2 bases from J, the junction contained 8 bases not matched to a gene. Germline V lookup: CDR1 MDHEN, CDR2 SYDVKM. There are 15 residues in the CDR3. CDR3 residues: CASRGRDRAPYEQYF. CDR3 nucleotide sequence: TGTGCCAGCAGGGGCCGGGACAGGGCCCCCTACGAGCAGTACTTC.

The J gene is TRBJ2-7, the V gene TRBV7-8, with D perhaps TRBD1 (5 bases). This CDR3 is built from 15 residues. V was trimmed by 5 bases and J by 3 bases, leaving 17 bases between them. In germline, CDR1 is SGHVS, CDR2 FQNEAQ. CDR3 protein: CASSTTVPPLYEQYF. The CDR3 DNA is TGTGCCAGCAGCACGACAGTCCCCCCCCTCTACGAGCAGTACTTC.

The CDR3 protein is CASSSDGLGSQPQHF. Written as DNA, the CDR3 is TGTGCCAGCAGCTCAGATGGGCTTGGGTCCCAGCCCCAGCATTTT. The chain joins TRBV7-8 to TRBJ1-5, with D hard to call. CDR3 length: 15 amino acids. CDR1 and CDR2 (germline): SGHVS, FQNEAQ. Deletions cut 4 bases from V and 7 bases from J, with 17 bases between.

The chain has TRBV4-1 and TRBJ2-1, with D perhaps being TRBD1 or TRBD2 (5 bases each). The CDR3 sequence is 13 residues long. V was pared by 3 bases and J by 8 bases, with 11 bases between. In germline, CDR1 is MGHRA, CDR2 YSYEKL. CDR3 amino acids: CASSQGWGHEQFF. CDR3 bases: TGCGCCAGCAGCCAGGGCTGGGGACATGAGCAGTTCTTC.

V gene TRBV14 combines with J gene TRBJ1-6, with 10 bases identical to TRBD1. From germline, CDR1 is SGHDN and CDR2 FVKESK. V lost 4 bases and J lost 10; bases outside the gene matches: 4. The CDR3 consists of 14 residues. CDR3 sequence (DNA): TGTGCCAGCAGCCGGGACAGGGGTGGCTCACCCCTCCACTTT. It is translated as CASSRDRGGSPLHF.

V is TRBV7-9 and J is TRBJ2-1; D may be TRBD2 (6 bases). V lost 3 bases to trimming and J lost 10 bases, with 16 bases between them. Germline CDR1 SEHNR, CDR2 FQNEAQ (reference sequence). CDR3 length equals 14 residues. CDR3 residues: CASSFGTPVGEQFF. In DNA form, the CDR3 reads TGTGCCAGCAGCTTTGGGACTCCCGTGGGGGAGCAGTTCTTC. Together with reference TRBV7-9 and TRBJ2-1, the CDR3 gives the full variable domain: DTGVSQNPRHKITKRGQNVTFRCDPISEHNRLYWYRQTLGQGPEFLTYFQNEAQLEKSRLLSDRFSAERPKGSFSTLEIQRTEQGDSAMYLCASSFGTPVGEQFFGPGTRLTVL.

The chain has TRBV2 and TRBJ2-5, with D perhaps TRBD2 (6 bases). The CDR3 has 17 amino acids. Germline V gives CDR1 SNHLY, CDR2 FYNNEI. Trimming cost V 8 bases and J 4 bases, with 26 bases left between them. The CDR3 protein is CASYGVSRGGRAETQYF. The CDR3 nucleotides read TGTGCCAGCTATGGGGTGTCGCGGGGAGGAAGGGCAGAGACCCAGTACTTC.

The V and J genes are TRBV30 and TRBJ1-1, with TRBD1 identical over 7 bases. CDR3 length: 13 amino acids. Germline V gene sequence: CDR1 GTSNPN, CDR2 SVGIG (reference sequence). V lost 2 bases, J lost 10 bases, and 10 bases stayed unmatched. The CDR3 bases are TGTGCCTGGAGTCCCCGACAGGGTGGGAGAGCTTTCTTT. It yields the protein CAWSPRQGGRAFF.

This clone has only one observation. The genes are TRBV7-2 and TRBJ1-5; no definite D call. The germline CDR1 and CDR2 sequences are SGHTA and FQGNSA. The length of the CDR3 is 12 residues. V shed 4 bases and J shed 8 bases, with 9 bases lying between them. The CDR3 loop reads CASSSWTEPQHF. CDR3 nucleotide sequence: TGTGCCAGCAGCTCTTGGACGGAGCCCCAGCATTTT.

The CDR3 here is CASSYPTGNTIYF. The CDR3 nucleotides read TGTGCCAGCAGTTACCCGACTGGAAACACCATATATTTT. The rearrangement links TRBV6-2 or TRBV6-3 to TRBJ1-3, with D hard to call. V lost 2 bases and J lost 2, with 4 bases in between. In germline, CDR1 is MNHEY, CDR2 SVGEGT. This CDR3 region has 13 residues.

The chain joins TRBV4-3 to TRBJ1-1, with D perhaps matching TRBD1 (6 bases). This CDR3 is built from 13 residues. Looked up from germline, CDR1 is LGHNA and CDR2 is YSLEER. V was pared by 2 bases and J by 3 bases, with 7 bases between. The CDR3 loop reads CASSQNRDTEAFF. In nucleotides, the CDR3 is TGCGCCAGCAGCCAAAACAGGGACACTGAAGCTTTCTTT.

The V gene is TRBV19, the J gene TRBJ1-5; D may be TRBD1 (5 bases). This CDR3 contains 16 residues. Trimming took off 2 bases at V and 2 bases at J, with 13 bases between the two ends. The germline gives CDR1 LNHDA, CDR2 SQIVND (reference sequence). This CDR3 reads CASSICRVMCNQPQHF. The CDR3 region has the DNA TGTGCCAGTAGTATATGCAGGGTTATGTGCAATCAGCCCCAGCATTTT. The variable domain in full, completed from reference TRBV19 and TRBJ1-5, reads DGGITQSPKYLFRKEGQNVTLSCEQNLNHDAMYWYRQDPGQGLRLIYYSQIVNDFQKGDIAEGYSVSREKKESFPLTVTSAQKNPTAFYLCASSICRVMCNQPQHFGDGTRLSIL.

The chain recombines TRBV11-2 with TRBJ2-3; no firm D call. Trimming left V 1 base short and J 8 bases short, with 19 bases between. CDR3 size: 16 residues. Germline V CDR1 and CDR2: SGHAT, FQNNGV. DNA for the CDR3: TGTGCCAGCAGCTTAGGTGGCGCCAGCTCGGTGGGTACGCAGTATTTT. It specifies CASSLGGASSVGTQYF.

The chain couples TRBV18 to TRBJ2-3; 10 nucleotides agree with TRBD2. Looked up from germline, CDR1 is KGHSH and CDR2 is LQKENI. CDR3 length: 15 residues. V was clipped by 4 bases and J by 1 base; unmatched bases: 2. DNA for the CDR3: TGTGCCAGCTCACAAGGACTAGCGGGCACAGATACGCAGTATTTT. This translates into CASSQGLAGTDTQYF.

This clone was observed once. The chain employs TRBV18 and TRBJ2-1; 7 bases are a match to TRBD2. The length of the CDR3 is 13 residues. The J segment lost 9 bases and the V segment lost 6 bases, leaving 8 bases of the junction unmatched. CDR1 is KGHSH and CDR2 is LQKENI in the germline V gene. CDR3 in amino acids: CASSPPAGTEQFF. In nucleotides, the CDR3 is TGTGCCAGCTCCCCTCCAGCGGGAACTGAGCAGTTCTTC.

In this sample, this clone turned up a few times. The CDR3 sequence: CASSRQITSGRSPETQYF. In DNA form, the CDR3 reads TGTGCCAGCAGCCGTCAAATTACTAGCGGGAGGAGTCCGGAGACCCAGTACTTC. The genes are TRBV7-2 and TRBJ2-5, with 12 bases matching TRBD2. The ends lost 5 bases at V and 5 bases at J; junction bases unmatched: 15. CDR3 length equals 18 residues. Germline-derived CDR1 and CDR2 are SGHTA and FQGNSA.

The chain employs TRBV6-2 or TRBV6-3 and TRBJ2-5; TRBD1 matches 8 bases. The V segment lost 0 bases and the J segment 5 bases; nucleotides outside the gene matches: 8. The CDR3 loop spans 16 amino acids. The germline CDR1 and CDR2 sequences are MNHEY and SVGEGT. CDR3 in DNA: TGTGCCAGCAGTTACTCGAGGACAGGGACGGAGGAGACCCAGTACTTC. Residues: CASSYSRTGTEETQYF.

The rearrangement joins TRBV18 to TRBJ2-2; a possible D gene is TRBD2 (6 bases). V lost 2 bases and J 1 base, leaving 11 bases between the germline ends. The CDR3 runs 16 residues. Germline CDR1 and CDR2: KGHSH and LQKENI. This chain's CDR3 is CASSPGTPRNTGELFF. In nucleotides, the CDR3 is TGTGCCAGCTCACCAGGGACTCCAAGGAACACCGGGGAGCTGTTTTTT.

The gene calls are TRBV19 and TRBJ2-1, with D possibly TRBD2 on 6 matching bases. Trimming stripped 4 bases from V and 0 bases from J, with 10 bases between. Looked up from germline, CDR1 is LNHDA and CDR2 is SQIVND (reference sequence). The CDR3 totals 15 residues. CDR3 nucleotides: TGTGCCAGTAGTAACGGGGGAAACTCCTACAATGAGCAGTTCTTC. Translating it yields CASSNGGNSYNEQFF.